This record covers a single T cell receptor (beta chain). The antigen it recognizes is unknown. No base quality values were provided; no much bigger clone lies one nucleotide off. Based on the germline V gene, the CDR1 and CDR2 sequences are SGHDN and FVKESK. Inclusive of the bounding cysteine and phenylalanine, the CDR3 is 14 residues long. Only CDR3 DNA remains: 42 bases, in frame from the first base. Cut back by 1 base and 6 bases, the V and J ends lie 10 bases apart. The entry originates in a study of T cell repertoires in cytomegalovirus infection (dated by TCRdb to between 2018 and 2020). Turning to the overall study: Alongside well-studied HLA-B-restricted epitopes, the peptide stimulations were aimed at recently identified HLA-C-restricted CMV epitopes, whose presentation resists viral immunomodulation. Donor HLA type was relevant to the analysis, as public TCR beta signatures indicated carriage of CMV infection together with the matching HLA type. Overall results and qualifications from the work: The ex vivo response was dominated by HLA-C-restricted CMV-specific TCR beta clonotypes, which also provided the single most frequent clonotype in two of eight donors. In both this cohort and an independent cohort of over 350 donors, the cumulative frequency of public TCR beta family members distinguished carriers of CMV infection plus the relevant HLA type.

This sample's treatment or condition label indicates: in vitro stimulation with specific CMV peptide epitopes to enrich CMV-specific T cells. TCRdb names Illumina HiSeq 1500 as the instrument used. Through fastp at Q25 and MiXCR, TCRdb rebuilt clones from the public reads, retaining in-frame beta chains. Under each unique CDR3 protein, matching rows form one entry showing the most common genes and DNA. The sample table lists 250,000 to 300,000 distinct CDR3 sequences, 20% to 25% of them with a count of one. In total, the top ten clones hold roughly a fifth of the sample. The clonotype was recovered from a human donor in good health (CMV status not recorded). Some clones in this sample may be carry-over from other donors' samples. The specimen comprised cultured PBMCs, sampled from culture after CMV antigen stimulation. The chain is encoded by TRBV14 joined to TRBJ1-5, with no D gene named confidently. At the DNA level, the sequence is TGTGCCAGCAGCCAAGGGGGAGACGGTCAGCCCCAGCATTTT. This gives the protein CASSQGGDGQPQHF.